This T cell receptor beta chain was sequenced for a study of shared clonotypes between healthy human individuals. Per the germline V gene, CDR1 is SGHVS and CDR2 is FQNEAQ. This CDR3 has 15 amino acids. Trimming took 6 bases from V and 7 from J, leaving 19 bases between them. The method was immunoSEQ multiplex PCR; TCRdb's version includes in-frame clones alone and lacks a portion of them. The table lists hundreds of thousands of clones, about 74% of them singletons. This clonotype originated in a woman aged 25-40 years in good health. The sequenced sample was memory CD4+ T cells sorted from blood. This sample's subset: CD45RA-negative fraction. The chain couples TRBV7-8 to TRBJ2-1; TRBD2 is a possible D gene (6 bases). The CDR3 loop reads CASSWQPTGGNEQFF. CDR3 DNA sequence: TGTGCCAGCAGTTGGCAGCCGACCGGAGGGAATGAGCAGTTCTTC.